This entry lists 15 T cell receptor beta chains sequenced from one sample in a study of T cell responses to AZD1222 COVID-19 vaccine. The data were produced by immunoSEQ multiplex PCR, yet TCRdb's version contains in-frame clones alone and is incomplete. The sample records tens of thousands of clones, about 90% being singletons. The material sequenced was peripheral blood, taken on day 0 of AZD1222 vaccination. These TCRs come from an adult in good health.

The V gene is TRBV5-1, the J gene TRBJ2-1; D uncertain. From germline, CDR1 is SGHRS and CDR2 YFSETQ. This CDR3 contains 14 residues. Trimming stripped 7 bases from V and 0 bases from J, with 11 bases between. The DNA of the CDR3 is TGCGCCAGCCACCAGGAGAGCTCCTACAATGAGCAGTTCTTC. Amino acids: CASHQESSYNEQFF.

The V and J genes are TRBV10-3 and TRBJ1-1; a possible D gene is TRBD1 (5 bases). Trimming removed 2 bases at V and 0 bases at J, with 19 bases between. The CDR3 spans 18 residues. The germline CDR1 and CDR2 sequences are ENHRY and SYGVKD. The CDR3 sequence: CAISELHLGRRMNTEAFF. DNA of the CDR3: TGTGCCATCAGTGAGCTACATTTGGGACGGAGAATGAACACTGAAGCTTTCTTT.

Only a few counts were recorded for this clone. This sequence joins TRBV6-5 and TRBJ1-2; D possibly corresponds to TRBD1 (5 bases). Germline-derived CDR1 and CDR2 are MNHEY and SVGAGI. V was cut by 3 bases and J by 7 bases, with 12 bases left in between. This CDR3 is built from 13 residues. CDR3 DNA sequence: TGTGCCAGCAGTTATACGGCAGGGTCTGGCTACACCTTC. This sequence encodes CASSYTAGSGYTF.

This chain uses TRBV5-6 with TRBJ2-3; 9 positions match TRBD2. Trimming removed 4 bases from V and 3 bases from J; junction bases left unmatched: 12. Germline assignment: CDR1 SGHDT and CDR2 YYEEEE. The CDR3 is 17 amino acids. CDR3 sequence (DNA): TGTGCCAGCAGCCTCTACCCGGGACTAGCAGTGACAGATACGCAGTATTTT. Protein product: CASSLYPGLAVTDTQYF.

V gene TRBV6-5 combines with J gene TRBJ2-7; 8 bases map to TRBD1. Germline V CDR1 and CDR2: MNHEY, SVGAGI. The CDR3 totals 15 residues. Trimming took 4 bases from V and 2 from J; bases not matched to a gene: 7. CDR3 bases: TGTGCCAGCAGTTCCAGGGGGCTCTTCACCTACGAGCAGTACTTC. It is translated as CASSSRGLFTYEQYF.

The chain has TRBV27 and TRBJ2-3; TRBD2 matches 15 bases. This CDR3 has 17 amino acids. V dropped 1 base and J dropped 3; count of bases not matched to a gene: 2. Looked up from germline, CDR1 is MNHEY and CDR2 is SMNVEV (reference sequence). Here the CDR3 DNA reads TGTGCCAGCAGTTTATGGACTAGCGGGAGGGAGACAGATACGCAGTATTTT. Translation gives CASSLWTSGRETDTQYF.

J is TRBJ2-3 and V is TRBV6-5, with 14 nucleotides matching TRBD2. This CDR3 spans 15 amino acids. Germline CDR1 and CDR2: MNHEY and SVGAGI. V lost 10 bases to trimming and J lost 4 bases; unmatched junction nucleotides: 7. CDR3 in amino acids: CATKGLAGGADTQYF. In DNA form, the CDR3 reads TGTGCCACGAAAGGACTAGCGGGAGGCGCAGATACGCAGTATTTT.

The chain joins TRBV7-9 to TRBJ2-1, with a weak D call TRBD2 (5 bases). V was trimmed by 5 bases and J by 5 bases, leaving 10 bases between them. Germline V gene data show CDR1 as SEHNR and CDR2 as FQNEAQ (reference sequence). This CDR3 contains 13 residues. This CDR3 is CASSPKRDNEQFF. The CDR3 nucleotides read TGTGCCAGCAGCCCGAAGAGGGACAATGAGCAGTTCTTC.

The gene calls are TRBV19 and TRBJ2-1; possible D gene TRBD2, 5 bases. The V gene lost 4 bases and the J gene lost 6 bases, with 10 bases spanning the gap. The CDR3 length is 13 residues. Germline V gene sequence: CDR1 LNHDA, CDR2 SQIVND (reference sequence). CDR3 DNA sequence: TGTGCCAGTAGTACAACGGCGGGCAATGAGCAGTTCTTC. Translated: CASSTTAGNEQFF.

This chain connects TRBV11-2 to TRBJ1-1; a possible D gene is TRBD1 (5 bases). From germline, CDR1 is SGHAT and CDR2 FQNNGV. CDR3 size: 13 residues. With 0 bases removed from V and 8 bases from J, the gap between germline ends came to 10 bases. CDR3 sequence: CASSLDRAGEAFF. CDR3 sequence (DNA): TGTGCCAGCAGCTTAGATAGGGCAGGGGAAGCTTTCTTT.

This clone has just one count. The gene calls are TRBV27 and TRBJ1-5; 8 bases match TRBD1. This CDR3 has 17 amino acids. The ends lost 5 bases at V and 0 bases at J; junction bases unmatched: 9. Germline CDR1 MNHEY, CDR2 SMNVEV (reference sequence). The CDR3 DNA is TGTGCCAGCAGTAAGGACAGGGAGGTTTATAGCAATCAGCCCCAGCATTTT. Encoded protein: CASSKDREVYSNQPQHF.

The chain links TRBV28 to TRBJ2-5; 10 bases fit TRBD2. J gave up 0 bases and V 7 bases, and 5 bases lay outside the gene matches. The germline V gene encodes CDR1 MDHEN and CDR2 SYDVKM. CDR3 length: 15 amino acids. The DNA of the CDR3 is TGTGCCAGCACCCGACTAGCGGGCCACCAAGAGACCCAGTACTTC. This gives the protein CASTRLAGHQETQYF.

V gene TRBV7-6 combines with J gene TRBJ2-1; 8 nucleotides match TRBD2. The trim removed 1 base at V and 7 bases at J, leaving 9 bases unmatched. The CDR3 has 16 residues. Per germline, CDR1 SGHVS and CDR2 FNYEAQ. The CDR3 protein is CASSLVESGSWNEQFF. The CDR3 DNA is TGTGCCAGCAGCTTAGTAGAAAGCGGGAGTTGGAATGAGCAGTTCTTC.

V and J are TRBV25-1 and TRBJ2-3, with 8 bases matching TRBD2. CDR1 is MGHDK and CDR2 is SYGVNS in the germline V gene. Trimming removed 8 bases from V and 1 base from J; junction bases left unmatched: 8. The CDR3 consists of 15 residues. The chain's CDR3 is CASSQAGAGTDTQYF. Written as DNA, the CDR3 is TGTGCCAGCTCACAAGCGGGAGCGGGCACAGATACGCAGTATTTT. Using reference TRBV25-1 and TRBJ2-3 for the parts outside the CDR3, the full variable domain is EADIYQTPRYLVIGTGKKITLECSQTMGHDKMYWYQQDPGMELHLIHYSYGVNSTEKGDLSSESTVSRIRTEHFPLTLESARPSHTSQYLCASSQAGAGTDTQYFGPGTRLTVL.

The chain couples TRBV4-1 to TRBJ1-1, with TRBD1 as a possible D gene (6 bases). Trimming pared 1 base from V and 1 base from J, leaving 13 bases between. CDR1 is MGHRA, CDR2 YSYEKL, per germline. CDR3 length equals 16 residues. The CDR3 protein is CASSQASRDTNTEAFF. The CDR3 DNA reads TGCGCCAGCAGCCAAGCCTCCAGGGACACGAACACTGAAGCTTTCTTT.